This T cell receptor (beta chain) was retrieved from a study of cytomegalovirus exposure and HLA in healthy donors. Regarding the study as a whole: Most observed TCR sequences were rare, whereas some public TCRs were detected in many donors.

This clone was counted only a few times. Antigen: not known. This CDR3 contains 13 residues. Trimming cost V 4 bases and J 8 bases; bases outside gene matches: 6. Germline CDR1 reads MNHEY; CDR2 reads SVGAGI. The PCR had 60 Vbeta and 13 Jbeta primers. Produced via immunoSEQ multiplex PCR; TCRdb's table is partial and in-frame only. Of approximately 170,000 clones listed, 73% are singletons. This TCR derives from a woman aged 18-35 years in good health and CMV-seropositive. The chain recombines TRBV6-5 with TRBJ1-2, with 8 bases fitting TRBD1. The sample consisted of PBMCs. DNA for the CDR3: TGTGCCAGCAGTTTTTTCAGGGGGCGAGGCTACACCTTC. As protein: CASSFFRGRGYTF.